This T cell receptor (beta chain) was recovered during a study of blood T cell repertoires in COVID-19. For the study at large: From T cells, B-cell-depleted T cells, or PBMCs came the material, which was cDNA or gDNA.

Using immunoSEQ multiplex PCR, the repertoire was profiled, and TCRdb retains in-frame clones only, with some absent. The data contain about 50,000 clones, more than 80% of them singletons. CDR3 size: 16 residues. V shed 4 bases and J 7 bases; nucleotides not matched to a gene: 13. Germline assignment: CDR1 SGHRS and CDR2 YFSETQ. This sequence originates from a man aged 55 to 70 with acute or convalescent COVID-19. The genes are TRBV5-1 and TRBJ2-4, with 8 bases fitting TRBD1. The sequenced sample consisted of peripheral blood. Here the CDR3 DNA reads TGCGCCAGCAGCCTAGGGACAGGCACTGTGGGGAACATTCAGTACTTC. As protein: CASSLGTGTVGNIQYF.